One sample yielded the 4 T cell receptor beta chains listed below, sequenced in a study of blood T cell repertoires in COVID-19. The data were produced by immunoSEQ multiplex PCR, yet TCRdb's version contains in-frame clones alone and is incomplete. The sample lists about 360,000 clones; around 88% were seen once. The specimen sequenced was peripheral blood. The receptors stem from a woman aged 55-70 years with COVID-19, enrolled during active disease.

The V and J genes are TRBV6-5 and TRBJ1-5; D not certain. The V and J ends lost 2 bases and 8 bases respectively, with 7 bases between them. The CDR3 has 12 residues. The germline gives CDR1 MNHEY, CDR2 SVGAGI. CDR3: CASSYLSKPQHF. CDR3 nucleotides: TGTGCCAGCAGTTACCTATCGAAGCCCCAGCATTTT.

This rearrangement joins TRBV10-3 to TRBJ1-2; D possibly corresponds to TRBD1 (6 bases). The CDR3 contains 19 residues. V lost 0 bases and J 2 bases, leaving 22 bases between the germline ends. Germline V gives CDR1 ENHRY, CDR2 SYGVKD. Written as DNA, the CDR3 is TGTGCCATCAGTGAGTCCAGACAGGTAGAAGGGATTGGGAACTATGGCTACACCTTC. This translates into CAISESRQVEGIGNYGYTF.

A remark on this clone: The junction shows a germline mismatch at one end, possibly a read error. The V call is TRBV13, the J call TRBJ2-7, with 8 bases fitting TRBD2. CDR1 and CDR2 from the germline V gene are PRHDT and FYEKMQ (reference sequence). The CDR3 spans 15 residues. The chain's CDR3 is CASSLVVAGLYEQYF. The CDR3 DNA sequence: TGTGCCAGCAGTTTAGTGGTAGCGGGGCTCTACGAGCAGTACTTC.

V usage is TRBV5-6 and J usage is TRBJ2-2, with D perhaps matching TRBD1 (6 bases). The germline V gene encodes CDR1 SGHDT and CDR2 YYEEEE. The CDR3 has 16 residues. Trimming removed 3 bases at V and 7 bases at J, with 19 bases between. CDR3 nucleotides: TGTGCCAGCAGCTCCAGGGGCGCAGGGTTATACGGGGAGCTGTTTTTT. Encoded protein: CASSSRGAGLYGELFF.